This TCR beta chain was identified during a study of identical twins. This clonotype was counted many times. Template switching supplied a universal primer site; unique molecular identifiers were carried on the cDNA. TCRdb reanalysed the 5' RACE reads using MiXCR and keeps one entry per CDR3 protein. Of hundreds of thousands of distinct CDR3 sequences listed, 9% to 15% are singletons. These same records also appear under a second study, on yellow fever vaccine responses in identical twins.

The sample consisted of PBMCs. The origin of this receptor is a young woman in good health.

As DNA, the CDR3 is TGCGCCAGCAGCTTGTCGGGACAGGCGAACACCGGGGAGCTGTTTTTT. This encodes CASSLSGQANTGELFF. The V call is TRBV5-1, the J call TRBJ2-2, with 8 bases identical to TRBD1. The J segment lost 0 bases and the V segment lost 1 base, leaving 2 bases of the junction unmatched. Germline assignment: CDR1 SGHRS and CDR2 YFSETQ. This CDR3 has 16 amino acids.